A single sample is the source of the 21 T cell receptor beta chains below, sequenced in a study of shared clonotypes between healthy human individuals (dated by TCRdb to about 2020). The library was built by means of the immunoSEQ multiplex PCR assay. Entries here come from immuneACCESS through TCRdb and include only in-frame sequences with V and J called. Some clones fail to appear in such tables; in the studies checked, an unresolved V gene covers under half of the shortfall, and the cause of the remainder is unknown. The sample has about 1.1 million clones on record, about 80% of them singletons. The ten largest clones add up to roughly 0.9% of the sample. The sample taken for sequencing was memory CD4+ T cells from PBMCs. The cell subset or site label on this specimen signifies: CD45RA-negative fraction. The receptor set was obtained from a young man in good health. Some clones in this sample may be carry-over from other donors' samples.

Comment on this clone: At the DNA level, this CDR3 is encoded by other sequences in the same sample as well. The chain uses TRBV28 and TRBJ1-2, with TRBD1 as a possible D gene (5 bases). The CDR3 covers 13 residues. CDR1 and CDR2 (germline): MDHEN, SYDVKM. Trimming took 6 bases from V and 4 from J, leaving 12 bases between them. CDR3 nucleotide sequence: TGTGCCAGCAGGCGGGGGGGTGCCTATGGCTACACCTTC. Translating it yields CASRRGGAYGYTF.

Regarding this clone: The sample carries other DNA sequences with the same CDR3. The chain carries TRBV28 and TRBJ1-1; no clear D gene. Trimming stripped 3 bases from V and 0 bases from J, with 11 bases between. The CDR3 contains 15 residues. Per germline, CDR1 MDHEN and CDR2 SYDVKM. The DNA of the CDR3 is TGTGCCAGCAGTTTGCCGGGTGGGATGAACACTGAAGCTTTCTTT. Protein: CASSLPGGMNTEAFF. Full variable domain (missing parts from reference TRBV28 and TRBJ1-1): DVKVTQSSRYLVKRTGEKVFLECVQDMDHENMFWYRQDPGLGLRLIYFSYDVKMKEKGDIPEGYSVSREKKERFSLILESASTNQTSMYLCASSLPGGMNTEAFFGQGTRLTVV.

This chain uses TRBV30 with TRBJ1-4; D possibly corresponds to TRBD1 (5 bases). Deletions cut 5 bases from V and 3 bases from J, with 13 bases between. Per the germline V gene, CDR1 is GTSNPN and CDR2 is SVGIG (reference sequence). This CDR3 comprises 14 residues. CDR3 in amino acids: CAWGTGGSNEKLFF. CDR3 DNA: TGTGCCTGGGGCACTGGGGGTTCTAATGAAAAACTGTTTTTT.

This chain links TRBV5-4 with TRBJ2-5; D unresolved. The V gene lost 1 base and the J gene lost 0 bases, with 7 bases spanning the gap. The germline CDR1 and CDR2 sequences are SGHNT and YYREEE (reference sequence). The CDR3 is 14 amino acids. Here the CDR3 DNA reads TGTGCCAGCAGCTTGAGGCAGTACCAAGAGACCCAGTACTTC. This translates into CASSLRQYQETQYF.

This rearrangement joins TRBV7-3 to TRBJ2-3; the D gene is possibly TRBD1 (7 bases). Trimming pared 5 bases from V and 3 bases from J, leaving 18 bases between. The CDR3 is 16 amino acids. Germline CDR1 SGHTA, CDR2 FQGTGA. The CDR3 sequence: CASSAPGGWTTDTQYF. The CDR3, as DNA: TGTGCCAGCAGCGCACCAGGGGGGTGGACGACAGATACGCAGTATTTT. Full variable domain (outside the CDR3, taken from reference TRBV7-3 and TRBJ2-3): GAGVSQTPSNKVTEKGKYVELRCDPISGHTALYWYRQSLGQGPEFLIYFQGTGAADDSGLPNDRFFAVRPEGSVSTLKIQRTERGDSAVYLCASSAPGGWTTDTQYFGPGTRLTVL.

The V gene is TRBV5-1, the J gene TRBJ2-5; D is uncertain. V was shortened by 0 bases and J by 5 bases, with 8 bases between the two germline ends. The CDR3 extends over 13 amino acids. CDR1 SGHRS and CDR2 YFSETQ come from the germline V gene. The CDR3 DNA follows: TGCGCCAGCAGCTTGGTCGTGTCGGAGACCCAGTACTTC. Protein sequence: CASSLVVSETQYF.

As regards this clone: Within the sample, other DNA sequences also encode this same CDR3. The genes are TRBV14 and TRBJ2-2; D not certain. This CDR3 comprises 13 residues. The V end was cut by 2 bases, the J end by 5 bases, with 6 bases between. Looked up from germline, CDR1 is SGHDN and CDR2 is FVKESK. CDR3 region: CASSQSRTGELFF. In DNA form, the CDR3 reads TGTGCCAGCAGCCAATCTCGTACCGGGGAGCTGTTTTTT.

The CDR3 sequence: CASSQDRVGQGPGRAFF. In DNA form, the CDR3 reads TGCGCCAGCAGCCAAGATCGGGTCGGGCAGGGCCCAGGAAGAGCTTTCTTT. The J gene is TRBJ1-1, the V gene TRBV4-1, with a tentative D call TRBD1 (5 bases). Trimming removed 0 bases at V and 10 bases at J, with 24 bases between. CDR1 is MGHRA and CDR2 is YSYEKL in the germline V gene. The CDR3 has 17 residues.

This chain uses TRBV9 with TRBJ1-2; a weak D match, TRBD1 (5 bases). V lost 0 bases and J 2 bases, leaving 8 bases between the germline ends. The CDR3 totals 14 residues. Germline V gene data show CDR1 as SGDLS and CDR2 as YYNGEE. CDR3 in DNA: TGTGCCAGCAGCGTAGGGCCAGGGAACTATGGCTACACCTTC. Amino acid sequence: CASSVGPGNYGYTF.

The chain is built from TRBV11-3 and TRBJ2-3, with 13 bases that match TRBD2. CDR1 is SGHNT, CDR2 YENEEA, per germline. The length of the CDR3 is 18 residues. V shed 1 base, J shed 4 bases, and the junction held 8 bases outside the gene matches. CDR3 residues: CASSLGLAGGPEADTQYF. As DNA, the CDR3 is TGTGCCAGCAGCTTAGGACTAGCGGGAGGCCCGGAAGCAGATACGCAGTATTTT. Supplemented by reference TRBV11-3 and TRBJ2-3, the full variable domain reads EAGVVQSPRYKIIEKKQPVAFWCNPISGHNTLYWYLQNLGQGPELLIRYENEEAVDDSQLPKDRFSAERLKGVDSTLKIQPAELGDSAVYLCASSLGLAGGPEADTQYFGPGTRLTVL.

Concerning this clone itself: At the DNA level, this CDR3 is encoded by other sequences in the same sample as well. V usage is TRBV6-5 and J usage is TRBJ1-5; a possible D gene is TRBD1 (6 bases). Between the trimmed V and J ends, which lost 4 bases and 5 bases, there was a span of 6 bases. There are 12 residues in the CDR3. Germline V gives CDR1 MNHEY, CDR2 SVGAGI. CDR3 nucleotide sequence: TGTGCCAGCAGTTCAGGGGATCAGCCCCAGCATTTT. This encodes CASSSGDQPQHF.

The chain combines TRBV27 with TRBJ2-3; TRBD1 or TRBD2 may be the D gene (5 bases each). Trimming removed 5 bases at V and 3 bases at J, with 21 bases between. This CDR3 contains 17 residues. Germline lookup yields CDR1 MNHEY and CDR2 SMNVEV (reference sequence). CDR3 sequence reads: CASSPPWGRPQTDTQYF. The CDR3 DNA is TGTGCCAGCAGTCCTCCCTGGGGACGGCCTCAGACAGATACGCAGTATTTT.

Notes on this clone: A read error may explain this, as a much larger clone is one base away. V is TRBV11-2 and J is TRBJ1-1; no clear D gene. The germline CDR1 and CDR2 sequences are SGHAT and FQNNGV. V lost 5 bases to trimming and J lost 0 bases, with 7 bases between them. This CDR3 has 13 residues. The CDR3: CASSANMNTEAFF. CDR3 nucleotides: TGTGCCAGCAGCGCGAACATGAACACTGAAGCTTTCTTT. Supplemented by reference TRBV11-2 and TRBJ1-1, the full variable domain reads EAGVAQSPRYKIIEKRQSVAFWCNPISGHATLYWYQQILGQGPKLLIQFQNNGVVDDSQLPKDRFSAERLKGVDSTLKIQPAKLEDSAVYLCASSANMNTEAFFGQGTRLTVV.

CDR3 loop: CASSTSRAVYEQYF. CDR3 in DNA: TGTGCCAGCAGTACCTCCCGGGCGGTCTACGAGCAGTACTTC. V usage is TRBV28 and J usage is TRBJ2-7; D is unresolved. Trimming shortened V by 5 bases and J by 3 bases, and 14 bases separated the two germline ends. The CDR3 runs to 14 residues. The germline CDR1 and CDR2 sequences are MDHEN and SYDVKM. Drawing the rest from reference TRBV28 and TRBJ2-7, the complete variable domain is DVKVTQSSRYLVKRTGEKVFLECVQDMDHENMFWYRQDPGLGLRLIYFSYDVKMKEKGDIPEGYSVSREKKERFSLILESASTNQTSMYLCASSTSRAVYEQYFGPGTRLTVT.

The rearrangement links TRBV12-5 to TRBJ1-2; no clear D. The CDR3 extends over 14 amino acids. V was clipped by 1 base and J by 3 bases, with 9 bases between them. From germline, CDR1 is LGHNT and CDR2 FRNRAP. This CDR3 is CASGLGTRDYGYTF. The CDR3, as DNA: TGTGCTAGTGGTTTGGGTACACGGGACTATGGCTACACCTTC.

This clone turned up a few times. This sequence joins TRBV30 and TRBJ2-7; D unresolved. Trimming removed 4 bases from V and 2 bases from J, with 18 bases in between. This CDR3 contains 15 residues. Germline lookup yields CDR1 GTSNPN and CDR2 SVGIG (reference sequence). CDR3 coding DNA: TGTGCCTGGACACCACCCGGGTCCTTCGCCTACGAGCAGTACTTC. The encoded protein is CAWTPPGSFAYEQYF.

The rearrangement uses TRBV2 and TRBJ2-2; TRBD2 matches 14 bases. The CDR3 spans 16 residues. Trimming removed 4 bases from V and 8 bases from J; junction bases left unmatched: 6. Per the germline V gene, CDR1 is SNHLY and CDR2 is FYNNEI. As DNA, the CDR3 is TGTGCCAGCAGTGCATACGGACTAGCGGGAGGTGGGGAGCTGTTTTTT. This gives the protein CASSAYGLAGGGELFF.

This clone was observed a single time. This chain links TRBV6-5 with TRBJ1-2; D is uncertain. V was clipped by 4 bases and J by 1 base, with 13 bases between them. CDR1 is MNHEY, CDR2 SVGAGI, per germline. CDR3 length: 15 amino acids. The CDR3 sequence is CASSSRWGINYGYTF. Written as DNA, the CDR3 is TGTGCCAGCAGTTCCCGGTGGGGAATTAACTATGGCTACACCTTC.

As for this clone: The identical CDR3 is also encoded by other nucleotide sequences in the sample. V and J are TRBV5-1 and TRBJ2-1; 7 nucleotides match TRBD2. The germline V gene has CDR1 SGHRS and CDR2 YFSETQ. V was clipped by 0 bases and J by 0 bases; unmatched bases: 0. CDR3 length: 15 residues. CDR3 amino acids: CASSLGGGSYNEQFF. DNA of the CDR3: TGCGCCAGCAGCTTGGGCGGGGGCTCCTACAATGAGCAGTTCTTC. The entire variable domain, with the rest obtained from reference TRBV5-1 and TRBJ2-1, is as follows: KAGVTQTPRYLIKTRGQQVTLSCSPISGHRSVSWYQQTPGQGLQFLFEYFSETQRNKGNFPGRFSGRQFSNSRSEMNVSTLELGDSALYLCASSLGGGSYNEQFFGPGTRLTVL.

The V gene is TRBV30, the J gene TRBJ1-3; TRBD1 is a possible D gene (5 bases). The CDR3 loop spans 14 amino acids. Per the germline V gene, CDR1 is GTSNPN and CDR2 is SVGIG (reference sequence). V was cut by 5 bases and J by 0 bases, with 11 bases left in between. CDR3 protein: CAWLQDFSGNTIYF. CDR3 nucleotide sequence: TGTGCCTGGCTACAGGATTTCTCTGGAAACACCATATATTTT.

This chain links TRBV29-1 with TRBJ1-1; D uncertain. This CDR3 contains 14 residues. In germline, CDR1 is SQVTM, CDR2 ANQGSEA. CDR3 in amino acids: CSARGQRTYTEAFF. The DNA of the CDR3 is TGCAGTGCCCGAGGTCAGCGAACGTACACTGAAGCTTTCTTT.